This TCR beta chain was identified in a study of CD4+ T cells in melanoma. This clone was seen a single time. CDR3 length equals 14 residues. V was cut by 6 bases and J by 0 bases, with 6 bases left in between. Germline loops: CDR1 LNHDA, CDR2 SQIVND (reference sequence). Profiled with immunoSEQ multiplex PCR; TCRdb holds only in-frame clones, not every one. This table holds 20,000 to 25,000 clones, around 78% found once. The TCR comes from a human donor with melanoma. The rearrangement uses TRBV19 and TRBJ1-6; no clear D. DNA for the CDR3: TGTGCCAGTAGATTCAGCTCCTATAATTCACCCCTCCACTTT. It specifies CASRFSSYNSPLHF.